This paragraph covers one T cell receptor beta chain sequence. Germline lookup yields CDR1 SEHNR and CDR2 FQNEAQ (reference sequence). This CDR3 spans 14 amino acids. Trimming left V 2 bases short and J 7 bases short, with 11 bases between. Generated by immunoSEQ multiplex PCR, the TCRdb table keeps only in-frame clones and is missing some. The table lists some 26,000 clones, around 83% of them singletons. The data were taken from a study of stem cell transplantation in POMP-related autoinflammatory disease. This chain uses TRBV7-9 with TRBJ1-4; possibly TRBD1 for D (6 bases). Sample: CD4+ T cells from PBMCs, taken before stem cell transplantation. This TCR was recovered from a human donor with POMP-related autoinflammation and immune dysregulation (PRAID). This chain's CDR3 is CASSLSGGFEKLFF. The DNA for the CDR3 is TGTGCCAGCAGCTTAAGTGGGGGCTTTGAAAAACTGTTTTTT.